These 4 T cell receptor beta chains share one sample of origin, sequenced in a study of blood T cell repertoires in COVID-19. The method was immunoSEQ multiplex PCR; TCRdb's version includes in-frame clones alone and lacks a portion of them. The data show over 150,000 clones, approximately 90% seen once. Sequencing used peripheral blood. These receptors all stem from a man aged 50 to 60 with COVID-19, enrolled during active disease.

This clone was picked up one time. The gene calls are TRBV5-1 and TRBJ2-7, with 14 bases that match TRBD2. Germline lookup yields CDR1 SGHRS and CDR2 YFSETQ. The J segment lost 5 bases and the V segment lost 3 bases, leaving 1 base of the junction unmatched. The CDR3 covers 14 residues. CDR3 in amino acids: CASSSGLAGDEQYF. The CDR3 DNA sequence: TGCGCCAGCAGCTCGGGACTAGCGGGAGACGAGCAGTACTTC.

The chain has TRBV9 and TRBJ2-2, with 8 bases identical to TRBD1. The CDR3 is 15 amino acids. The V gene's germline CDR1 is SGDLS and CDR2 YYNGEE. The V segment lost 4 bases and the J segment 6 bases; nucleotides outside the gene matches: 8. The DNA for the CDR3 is TGTGCCAGCAGCCCCCGGACAGGGAGGTCCGGGGAGCTGTTTTTT. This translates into CASSPRTGRSGELFF.

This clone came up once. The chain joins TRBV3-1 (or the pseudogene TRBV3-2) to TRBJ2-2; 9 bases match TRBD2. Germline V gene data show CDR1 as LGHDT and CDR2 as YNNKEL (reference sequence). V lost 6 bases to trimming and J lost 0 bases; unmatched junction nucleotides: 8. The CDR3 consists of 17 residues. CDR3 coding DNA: TGTGCCAGCAGGTCTAGCGGGGCTAACGCGAACACCGGGGAGCTGTTTTTT. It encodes CASRSSGANANTGELFF.

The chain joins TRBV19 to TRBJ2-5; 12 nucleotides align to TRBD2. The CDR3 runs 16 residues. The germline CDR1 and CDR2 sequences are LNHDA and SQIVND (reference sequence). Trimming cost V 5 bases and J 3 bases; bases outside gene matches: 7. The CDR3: CASSPLAGGGEETQYF. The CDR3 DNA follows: TGTGCCAGTAGTCCCCTAGCGGGAGGGGGAGAAGAGACCCAGTACTTC.